This record concerns one T cell receptor beta chain sequence. The antigen is not known. The donors, healthy adults who were HIV-negative, had experienced no recent acute infections or vaccinations. From germline, CDR1 is SGHTA and CDR2 FQGNSA. Trimming removed 1 base from V and 9 bases from J, with 7 bases in between. The CDR3 totals 12 residues. Profiling relied on immunoSEQ multiplex PCR, and the TCRdb table lists in-frame clones only, not all of them. The table includes about 490,000 clones, about 82% detected once. The record originates from a study of shared clonotypes between healthy human individuals. In the study overall: Researchers drew samples from a couple of women and a few men aged 18 to 49. General study points: The authors expected sequencing depth to affect clonotype sharing among donors. The sole specimen, blood, was sampled, and tissue repertoires likely differ.

This rearrangement joins TRBV7-2 to TRBJ1-5; D gene ambiguous. This receptor was taken from a woman aged 40-49 years in good health. Some clones in this sample may be carry-over from other donors' samples. Sequenced sample: PBMCs. CDR3 loop: CASSLEVGPQHF. CDR3 DNA: TGTGCCAGCAGCTTAGAGGTCGGGCCCCAGCATTTT.